The clone carrying this T cell receptor beta chain appeared a few times. This sample stems from a study of beta chain features in type 1 diabetes. Expressed TCRB transcripts got sequenced, as all isolated RNA was reverse transcribed. The repertoire was sequenced with immunoSEQ multiplex PCR; TCRdb's copy has only in-frame clones and lacks some. The sample includes about 900,000 clones, roughly 16% of them seen just once. The receptor comes from a young woman in good health. Sample: naive CD4+ T cells from blood.

The chain's CDR3 is CASSLPEGGRGPTGANVLTF. CDR3 bases: TGTGCCAGCAGCTTGCCGGAGGGGGGCAGGGGGCCTACTGGGGCCAACGTCCTGACTTTC. The rearrangement links TRBV5-4 to TRBJ2-6; the match to TRBD1 covers 8 bases. The germline V gene encodes CDR1 SGHNT and CDR2 YYREEE (reference sequence). CDR3 size: 20 residues. V lost 1 base to trimming and J lost 2 bases; unmatched junction nucleotides: 14. The full variable domain, its missing parts supplied by reference TRBV5-4 and TRBJ2-6, is ETGVTQSPTHLIKTRGQQVTLRCSSQSGHNTVSWYQQALGQGPQFIFQYYREEENGRGNFPPRFSGLQFPNYSSELNVNALELDDSALYLCASSLPEGGRGPTGANVLTFGAGSRLTVL.